The clone carrying this TCR beta chain was counted between two and nine times. The antigen is not known. CDR1 is MNHEY and CDR2 is SVGEGT in the germline V gene. CDR3 length equals 14 residues. V dropped 6 bases and J dropped 2 bases, with 12 bases sitting between them. The data are from a study of T-cell memory formation after mild COVID-19. Study-wide context: TCR clusters were mostly confined to one donor each. Study results and caveats: Those CD4+ clones that contracted were mainly in CM and EM (CD8+ ones in EMRA). Clones contracting day 15 to 85 were balanced CD4/CD8; later expanders leaned CD4+.

Amplification by 5'RACE using constant-segment primers produced TCR alpha and TCR beta cDNA libraries that carried sample barcodes and UMIs. Via MiXCR, TCRdb re-called the 5' RACE reads, giving one row per CDR3 protein. The sample consists of about 290,000 distinct CDR3 sequences, more than 15% of them appearing once. The TCR comes from a man between 18 and 35 years old who had mild COVID-19 (a few samples of this study predate the infection). Cell type and time point are not known. Sample: PBMCs or a T cell subset sorted from them (not recorded which). The chain combines TRBV6-2 or TRBV6-3 with TRBJ2-3; D call uncertain. CDR3: CASSYRNPTDTQYF. The CDR3 bases are TGTGCCAGCAGCTACCGGAACCCCACAGATACGCAGTATTTT.